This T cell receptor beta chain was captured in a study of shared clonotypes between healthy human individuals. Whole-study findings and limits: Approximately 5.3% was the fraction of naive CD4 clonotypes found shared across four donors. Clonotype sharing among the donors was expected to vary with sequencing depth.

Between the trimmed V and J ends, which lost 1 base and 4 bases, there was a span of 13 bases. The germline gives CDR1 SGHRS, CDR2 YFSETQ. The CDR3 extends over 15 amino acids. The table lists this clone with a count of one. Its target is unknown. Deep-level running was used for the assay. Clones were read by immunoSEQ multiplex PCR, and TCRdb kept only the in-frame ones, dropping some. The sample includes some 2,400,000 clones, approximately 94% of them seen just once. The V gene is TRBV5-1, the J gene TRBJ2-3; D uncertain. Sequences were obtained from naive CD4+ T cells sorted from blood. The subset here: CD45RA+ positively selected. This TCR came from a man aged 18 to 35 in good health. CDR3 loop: CASSLSGVGADTQYF. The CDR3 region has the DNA TGCGCCAGCAGCTTGAGTGGAGTTGGGGCAGATACGCAGTATTTT.